One and the same sample provided the 31 T cell receptor beta chains below, sequenced in a study of shared clonotypes between healthy human individuals. Only in-frame clones appear in the TCRdb table, and some are missing; sequencing was by immunoSEQ multiplex PCR. The sample contains roughly 2,300,000 clones, about 90% of which appear only once. Sequences were obtained from naive CD4+ T cells from PBMCs. Subset meaning: CD45RA+ positively selected. These receptors all stem from a man between 18 and 29 years old in good health. Some clones in this sample may be carry-over from other donors' samples.

On this clone: The same CDR3 arises from other DNA sequences in this sample as well. The gene calls are TRBV28 and TRBJ2-1; 12 nucleotides line up with TRBD2. Trimming removed 7 bases from V and 7 bases from J; junction bases left unmatched: 8. The CDR3 covers 15 residues. Germline-derived CDR1 and CDR2 are MDHEN and SYDVKM. The CDR3 DNA reads TGTGCCAGCACCCCCGGGACTAGCGGGTATAATGAGCAGTTCTTC. Residues: CASTPGTSGYNEQFF.

This chain uses TRBV30 with TRBJ1-2; D call uncertain. The CDR3 extends over 13 amino acids. The germline V and J ends were trimmed by 3 bases and 3 bases, with 11 bases remaining between them. In germline, CDR1 is GTSNPN, CDR2 SVGIG (reference sequence). Here the CDR3 reads CAWSGQVYYGYTF. In DNA, the CDR3 is TGTGCCTGGAGCGGTCAGGTCTACTATGGCTACACCTTC.

J is TRBJ2-3 and V is TRBV28; D may be TRBD1 or TRBD2 (5 bases each). The V gene's germline CDR1 is MDHEN and CDR2 SYDVKM. The germline V and J ends were trimmed by 8 bases and 4 bases, with 16 bases remaining between them. The CDR3 covers 14 residues. In DNA form, the CDR3 reads TGTGCCAGCTGTTCTGGGGGACCGGCAGATACGCAGTATTTT. Its protein product is CASCSGGPADTQYF.

V is TRBV28 and J is TRBJ2-7; perhaps TRBD2 as D (6 bases). Germline loops: CDR1 MDHEN, CDR2 SYDVKM. The CDR3 runs to 14 residues. V dropped 5 bases and J dropped 3 bases, with 14 bases sitting between them. CDR3 loop: CASSPGTDLYEQYF. In DNA, the CDR3 is TGTGCCAGCAGTCCGGGGACTGATCTCTACGAGCAGTACTTC.

This clone was counted a few times. This sample includes further DNA sequences coding for the same CDR3. This chain uses TRBV7-3 with TRBJ1-5; TRBD1 aligns across 7 bases. V was pared by 5 bases and J by 4 bases, with 2 bases of the junction left unmatched. Per germline, CDR1 SGHTA and CDR2 FQGTGA. The CDR3 has 13 residues. CDR3 region: CASSPGGNQPQHF. The CDR3 DNA is TGTGCCAGCAGCCCAGGGGGGAATCAGCCCCAGCATTTT.

The chain joins TRBV19 to TRBJ1-2; 9 bases are shared with TRBD1. Trimming cost V 7 bases and J 4 bases; bases outside gene matches: 7. The length of the CDR3 is 14 residues. Germline V gene data show CDR1 as LNHDA and CDR2 as SQIVND (reference sequence). Here the CDR3 DNA reads TGTGCCAGTACGGGACAGGGACCGGCCTATGGCTACACCTTC. Encoded protein: CASTGQGPAYGYTF. Variable domain in full (rest from reference TRBV19 and TRBJ1-2): DGGITQSPKYLFRKEGQNVTLSCEQNLNHDAMYWYRQDPGQGLRLIYYSQIVNDFQKGDIAEGYSVSREKKESFPLTVTSAQKNPTAFYLCASTGQGPAYGYTFGSGTRLTVV.

The chain joins TRBV5-4 to TRBJ2-7; possible D gene TRBD2, 6 bases. CDR3 length equals 12 residues. Germline CDR1 is SGHNT and CDR2 is YYREEE (reference sequence). V lost 9 bases to trimming and J lost 3 bases, with 13 bases between them. DNA for the CDR3: TGTGCCACTGGGGCTAGCGACTACGAGCAGTACTTC. It specifies CATGASDYEQYF.

The J gene is TRBJ2-7, the V gene TRBV28; TRBD2 matches 7 bases. Looked up from germline, CDR1 is MDHEN and CDR2 is SYDVKM. The junction had 2 bases not matched to a gene; V was cut back by 10 bases and J by 2 bases. This CDR3 comprises 11 residues. CDR3 protein: CATTSAYEQYF. For the CDR3, the DNA is TGTGCCACTACTAGCGCCTACGAGCAGTACTTC.

The V call is TRBV5-4, the J call TRBJ2-2, with 9 bases that match TRBD1. The CDR3 extends over 14 amino acids. Losses at the gene ends were 7 bases for V and 4 bases for J; bases not matched to a gene: 5. CDR1 and CDR2 (germline): SGHNT, YYREEE (reference sequence). The CDR3: CASGGTGPTGELFF. The CDR3 DNA is TGTGCCAGCGGTGGGACAGGGCCCACCGGGGAGCTGTTTTTT.

The rearrangement links TRBV2 to TRBJ1-5; D is perhaps TRBD1 (6 bases). CDR1 and CDR2 from the germline V gene are SNHLY and FYNNEI. V was trimmed by 5 bases and J by 9 bases, leaving 14 bases between them. This CDR3 has 13 amino acids. The chain's CDR3 is CASSIGRGPPQHF. CDR3 bases: TGTGCCAGCAGTATCGGACGGGGGCCGCCCCAGCATTTT.

The J gene is TRBJ1-2, the V gene TRBV4-1; D might be TRBD1 (5 bases). The CDR3 totals 15 residues. Trimming took off 2 bases at V and 6 bases at J, with 16 bases between the two ends. CDR1 is MGHRA, CDR2 YSYEKL, per germline. In DNA form, the CDR3 reads TGCGCCAGCAGCCAACCCGGTCGGGGGAATGATGGCTACACCTTC. It yields the protein CASSQPGRGNDGYTF.

The chain couples TRBV11-2 to TRBJ2-7; 8 nucleotides match TRBD2. Per germline, CDR1 SGHAT and CDR2 FQNNGV. CDR3 size: 14 residues. The ends lost 2 bases at V and 1 base at J; junction bases unmatched: 1. CDR3 DNA: TGTGCCAGCAGCTTACAGCGGGAGTCCTACGAGCAGTACTTC. This codes for CASSLQRESYEQYF.

The rearrangement uses TRBV5-4 and TRBJ2-3; the D gene is possibly TRBD2 (5 bases). The germline gives CDR1 SGHNT, CDR2 YYREEE (reference sequence). The CDR3 contains 12 residues. V was clipped by 4 bases and J by 6 bases, with 9 bases between them. As DNA, the CDR3 is TGTGCCAGCAGCCATACGGGGGATACGCAGTATTTT. Translated: CASSHTGDTQYF.

The rearrangement joins TRBV28 to TRBJ2-5; D remains ambiguous. The germline V and J ends were trimmed by 1 base and 3 bases, with 15 bases remaining between them. The CDR3 has 16 amino acids. Germline V CDR1 and CDR2: MDHEN, SYDVKM. The CDR3 DNA sequence: TGTGCCAGCAGTTTATCCACCGGGCCAGGCGAAGAGACCCAGTACTTC. Its protein is CASSLSTGPGEETQYF.

A word on this clone: Other DNA sequences within the sample encode an identical CDR3. This chain links TRBV7-2 with TRBJ2-1, with 11 bases aligning to TRBD2. J lost 6 bases, V lost 5 bases, and 6 bases had no gene match. The CDR3 has 15 amino acids. From germline, CDR1 is SGHTA and CDR2 FQGNSA. The CDR3 DNA reads TGTGCCAGCAGCCCACTAGCGGGAGTTACCAATGAGCAGTTCTTC. Its protein product is CASSPLAGVTNEQFF.

The V gene is TRBV21-1, the J gene TRBJ2-4; TRBD2 is taken as the D call from the table, unchecked against the DNA. TRBV21-1 is a listed pseudogene. This CDR3 contains 21 residues. This CDR3 is CASSKAARIGLAGDSKNIQYF. CDR3 bases: TGTGCCAGCAGCAAAGCCGCGCGAATCGGACTAGCGGGAGACTCCAAAAACATTCAGTACTTC.

The chain carries TRBV28 and TRBJ2-7, with TRBD1 matching 9 bases. Germline CDR1 and CDR2: MDHEN and SYDVKM. Trimming removed 0 bases from V and 5 bases from J; junction bases left unmatched: 5. This CDR3 spans 15 amino acids. The DNA for the CDR3 is TGTGCCAGCAGTTTATGGGACAGGGGATTGCACGAGCAGTACTTC. It is translated as CASSLWDRGLHEQYF.

The gene calls are TRBV18 and TRBJ2-3, with TRBD2 identical over 7 bases. The trim removed 4 bases at V and 6 bases at J, leaving 16 bases unmatched. The CDR3 is made up of 17 amino acids. Germline V gene sequence: CDR1 KGHSH, CDR2 LQKENI. This CDR3 reads CASSRLYGDAAGDTQYF. The CDR3 bases are TGTGCCAGCTCACGTCTCTACGGGGACGCAGCGGGGGATACGCAGTATTTT.

This clone was found once. The genes are TRBV21-1 and TRBJ2-6; the D call of TRBD1 is as the table states it, not checked on the DNA. TRBV21-1 is assigned pseudogene status. This CDR3 contains 14 residues. In nucleotides, the CDR3 is TGTGCCAGCAGAACAAAGAACAGGGCCAACGTCCTGACTTTC. It codes for CASRTKNRANVLTF.

This clone was counted a single time. This chain uses TRBV9 with TRBJ2-1; D may be TRBD1 or TRBD2 (6 bases each). From germline, CDR1 is SGDLS and CDR2 YYNGEE. Trimming removed 2 bases at V and 5 bases at J, with 14 bases between. This CDR3 has 15 residues. The CDR3 sequence: CASSVLGGLNNEQFF. CDR3 coding DNA: TGTGCCAGCAGCGTCTTAGGGGGGCTGAACAATGAGCAGTTCTTC.

V and J are TRBV28 and TRBJ1-2; D possibly corresponds to TRBD1 (5 bases). Deletions cut 5 bases from V and 8 bases from J, with 18 bases between. Germline loops: CDR1 MDHEN, CDR2 SYDVKM. The CDR3 is 14 residues long. The CDR3 bases are TGTGCCAGCAGTACCCCGGGGGGGATTGGGGGCTACACCTTC. Its protein product is CASSTPGGIGGYTF.

This chain's CDR3 is CASSQGHRSSYEQYF. The CDR3 region has the DNA TGCGCCAGCAGCCAAGGTCACAGGTCCTCCTACGAGCAGTACTTC. The chain carries TRBV4-1 and TRBJ2-7; a possible D gene is TRBD1 (5 bases). This CDR3 comprises 15 residues. Trimming shortened V by 1 base and J by 0 bases, and 10 bases separated the two germline ends. CDR1 MGHRA and CDR2 YSYEKL come from the germline V gene.

V gene TRBV6-5 combines with J gene TRBJ2-5; a possible D gene is TRBD2 (6 bases). From germline, CDR1 is MNHEY and CDR2 SVGAGI. V dropped 5 bases and J dropped 5 bases, with 18 bases sitting between them. This CDR3 spans 15 amino acids. In DNA form, the CDR3 reads TGTGCCAGCAGTCCCCTGAAGGGGAGGCGGGAGACCCAGTACTTC. Encoded protein: CASSPLKGRRETQYF.

This sequence joins TRBV14 and TRBJ2-3; D gene unclear. The CDR3 loop spans 13 amino acids. CDR1 is SGHDN and CDR2 is FVKESK in the germline V gene. V was clipped by 0 bases and J by 7 bases, with 8 bases between them. The CDR3 loop reads CASSQDSGHTQYF. The CDR3 DNA follows: TGTGCCAGCAGCCAAGATTCCGGACATACGCAGTATTTT.

The gene calls are TRBV7-9 and TRBJ1-1; D is possibly TRBD1 (5 bases). Germline-derived CDR1 and CDR2 are SEHNR and FQNEAQ (reference sequence). Trimming took off 10 bases at V and 5 bases at J, with 29 bases between the two ends. This CDR3 has 17 residues. The CDR3 DNA follows: TGTGCCACTTACGGGAGGTTCGGGGTGGGGGAAAATACTGAAGCTTTCTTT. Protein: CATYGRFGVGENTEAFF.

The sample holds one count of this clone. This chain uses TRBV19 with TRBJ1-1, with D unclear. Trimming took 0 bases from V and 11 from J, leaving 13 bases between them. Germline-derived CDR1 and CDR2 are LNHDA and SQIVND (reference sequence). CDR3 size: 13 residues. This chain's CDR3 is CASSIDPSTKAFF. The CDR3 DNA sequence: TGTGCCAGTAGTATAGACCCAAGTACTAAGGCTTTCTTT.

This chain links TRBV18 with TRBJ2-2, with no clear D. V was pared by 5 bases and J by 5 bases, with 6 bases between. The CDR3 covers 12 residues. The germline gives CDR1 KGHSH, CDR2 LQKENI. This CDR3 is CASSDGTGELFF. In DNA, the CDR3 is TGTGCCAGCTCAGATGGGACCGGGGAGCTGTTTTTT.

V is TRBV9 and J is TRBJ2-1; TRBD1 aligns across 11 bases. V shed 3 bases, J shed 7 bases, and the junction held 15 bases outside the gene matches. Germline-derived CDR1 and CDR2 are SGDLS and YYNGEE. This CDR3 is built from 18 residues. The CDR3 coding sequence is TGTGCCAGCAGCGACCCCCGCGGGACAGGGGGGGTAGGAAATGAGCAGTTCTTC. This translates into CASSDPRGTGGVGNEQFF.

The chain has TRBV11-2 and TRBJ2-1; 11 bases line up with TRBD2. The CDR3 has 19 amino acids. Germline-derived CDR1 and CDR2 are SGHAT and FQNNGV. With V trimmed by 2 bases and J by 9 bases, 18 bases remained unmatched. In DNA form, the CDR3 reads TGTGCCAGCAGCTTATACCCTAGCGGGAGGACGAAGTTATACGTTGAGCAGTTCTTC. Translating gives CASSLYPSGRTKLYVEQFF.

The V gene is TRBV6-5, the J gene TRBJ2-1; a possible D gene is TRBD2 (6 bases). The CDR3 is 15 amino acids. Trimming cost V 0 bases and J 4 bases, with 10 bases left between them. Per germline, CDR1 MNHEY and CDR2 SVGAGI. In nucleotides, the CDR3 is TGTGCCAGCAGTTACTCGTTAGCGGATTACAATGAGCAGTTCTTC. Translation: CASSYSLADYNEQFF.

The genes are TRBV7-2 and TRBJ1-4, with D maybe TRBD1 (5 bases). V lost 4 bases, J lost 4 bases, and 13 bases lay in between. This CDR3 is built from 15 residues. Germline loops: CDR1 SGHTA, CDR2 FQGNSA. This CDR3 reads CASSSFQGRNEKLFF. CDR3 DNA sequence: TGTGCCAGCAGCTCATTTCAGGGTCGTAATGAAAAACTGTTTTTT.